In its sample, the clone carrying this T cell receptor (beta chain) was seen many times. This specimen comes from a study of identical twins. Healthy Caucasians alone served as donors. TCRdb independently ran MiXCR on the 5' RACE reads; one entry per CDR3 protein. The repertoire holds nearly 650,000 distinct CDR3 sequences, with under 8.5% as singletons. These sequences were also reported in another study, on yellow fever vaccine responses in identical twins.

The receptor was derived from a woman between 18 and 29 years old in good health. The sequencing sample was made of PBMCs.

DNA of the CDR3: TGTGCCAGCAGTTTAGTTGACAGCTATGGCTACACCTTC. Its translation is CASSLVDSYGYTF. J is TRBJ1-2 and V is TRBV12-3 or TRBV12-4, with D perhaps TRBD1 (5 bases). This CDR3 contains 13 residues. Trimming removed 1 base from V and 4 bases from J, with 7 bases in between.